This TCR beta chain appears in the sequencing data of a study of T cells after yellow fever vaccination. TCRdb re-called the 5' RACE reads through MiXCR, storing one row per CDR3 protein. The sample holds about 550,000 distinct CDR3 sequences, 15% to 20% seen once. The V segment lost 3 bases and the J segment 2 bases; nucleotides outside the gene matches: 7. In germline, CDR1 is SGHRS, CDR2 YFSETQ. The CDR3 is 16 amino acids. The clonotype originates from a man aged 25 to 40 who received the YFV17D yellow fever vaccine. V is TRBV5-1 and J is TRBJ1-1; TRBD1 aligns across 10 bases. The source was PBMCs, collected 15 days after the yellow fever booster vaccination. In nucleotides, the CDR3 is TGCGCCAGCAGCTCCGGGACAGGGGTTCCCAACACTGAAGCTTTCTTT. Translation gives CASSSGTGVPNTEAFF. Full variable domain (remainder filled in from reference TRBV5-1 and TRBJ1-1): KAGVTQTPRYLIKTRGQQVTLSCSPISGHRSVSWYQQTPGQGLQFLFEYFSETQRNKGNFPGRFSGRQFSNSRSEMNVSTLELGDSALYLCASSSGTGVPNTEAFFGQGTRLTVV.